These 16 T cell receptor beta chains were all obtained from the same sample, sequenced in a study of T cell responses to AZD1222 COVID-19 vaccine. Clones were read by immunoSEQ multiplex PCR, and TCRdb kept only the in-frame ones, dropping some. This sample has some 110,000 clones; 80% to 90% occur once, and the top ten carry around 3.1%. Material: peripheral blood, obtained on day 0 of AZD1222 vaccination. The receptors here all came from an adult in good health.

The rearrangement uses TRBV7-2 and TRBJ2-1; D gene ambiguous. This CDR3 has 15 amino acids. Trimming left V 5 bases short and J 2 bases short, with 13 bases between. In germline, CDR1 is SGHTA, CDR2 FQGNSA. The DNA for the CDR3 is TGTGCCAGCAGCACCCCTAGGTACGCCTACAATGAGCAGTTCTTC. It encodes CASSTPRYAYNEQFF.

J is TRBJ1-2 and V is TRBV30; a possible D gene is TRBD1 (6 bases). Trimming left V 3 bases short and J 2 bases short, with 19 bases between. The CDR3 has 16 amino acids. The germline V gene encodes CDR1 GTSNPN and CDR2 SVGIG (reference sequence). The CDR3 DNA sequence: TGTGCCTGGAGCAAGAATCAGGGGATGAACAACTATGGCTACACCTTC. It is translated as CAWSKNQGMNNYGYTF.

As DNA, the CDR3 is TGTGCCAGCAGTTTAAGCAACTGGGAGGGGCAGTTCTTC. The encoded protein is CASSLSNWEGQFF. The V call is TRBV28, the J call TRBJ2-1; 7 bases match TRBD2. The CDR3 contains 13 residues. V was clipped by 2 bases and J by 12 bases; unmatched bases: 7. Germline lookup yields CDR1 MDHEN and CDR2 SYDVKM.

The chain joins TRBV10-3 to TRBJ1-2, with 8 bases identical to TRBD1. This CDR3 region has 15 residues. The V gene's germline CDR1 is ENHRY and CDR2 SYGVKD. V shed 3 bases and J 4 bases; nucleotides not matched to a gene: 7. The CDR3 DNA reads TGTGCCATCAGTGATAGGCAGGGGGCAACCTATGGCTACACCTTC. As protein: CAISDRQGATYGYTF.

The chain carries TRBV4-3 and TRBJ1-3, with D maybe TRBD1 (5 bases). CDR1 and CDR2 (germline): LGHNA, YSLEER. Between the trimmed V and J ends, which lost 0 bases and 3 bases, there was a span of 9 bases. This CDR3 contains 15 residues. The CDR3 loop is CASSQEWGGGNTIYF. The DNA of the CDR3 is TGCGCCAGCAGCCAAGAGTGGGGCGGTGGAAACACCATATATTTT.

This clone was seen once. The chain is built from TRBV4-2 and TRBJ2-3, with 11 bases fitting TRBD2. From germline, CDR1 is LGHNA and CDR2 YNFKEQ. Losses at the gene ends were 5 bases for V and 4 bases for J; bases not matched to a gene: 5. The CDR3 is 15 amino acids. For the CDR3, the DNA is TGTGCCAGCAGCTTTGGGACTAGCGGATCAGATACGCAGTATTTT. This sequence encodes CASSFGTSGSDTQYF.

This chain joins TRBV11-2 and TRBJ2-1; perhaps TRBD2 as D (6 bases). V was trimmed by 1 base and J by 2 bases, leaving 9 bases between them. Germline CDR1 is SGHAT and CDR2 is FQNNGV. CDR3 length: 15 amino acids. The CDR3 DNA reads as TGTGCCAGCAGCTTAGTGCGGGGCCCCTACAATGAGCAGTTCTTC. Translation gives CASSLVRGPYNEQFF.

The chain joins TRBV2 to TRBJ2-2; 7 bases align to TRBD1. This CDR3 region has 14 residues. Germline V gene sequence: CDR1 SNHLY, CDR2 FYNNEI. V gave up 6 bases and J gave up 0 bases; unmatched junction bases: 1. The CDR3 is CASRQGANTGELFF. DNA of the CDR3: TGTGCCAGCAGGCAGGGGGCGAACACCGGGGAGCTGTTTTTT.

The J gene is TRBJ2-7, the V gene TRBV30, with D possibly being TRBD1 or TRBD2 (5 bases each). V was shortened by 3 bases and J by 5 bases, with 11 bases between the two germline ends. From germline, CDR1 is GTSNPN and CDR2 SVGIG (reference sequence). This CDR3 has 12 amino acids. The CDR3, as DNA: TGTGCCTGGAGACCAGGGACCCACGAGCAGTACTTC. Residues: CAWRPGTHEQYF. The whole variable domain, filled in from reference TRBV30 and TRBJ2-7, reads SQTIHQWPATLVQPVGSPLSLECTVEGTSNPNLYWYRQAAGRGLQLLFYSVGIGQISSEVPQNLSASRPQDRQFILSSKKLLLSDSGFYLCAWRPGTHEQYFGPGTRLTVT.

The chain couples TRBV7-9 to TRBJ1-2, with a possible D match to TRBD1 (5 bases). Trimming took off 5 bases at V and 4 bases at J, with 11 bases between the two ends. This CDR3 comprises 13 residues. Germline CDR1 and CDR2: SEHNR and FQNEAQ (reference sequence). The CDR3 bases are TGTGCCAGCAGCCCCAGCGGGGGCTATGGCTACACCTTC. Its protein product is CASSPSGGYGYTF.

CDR3 bases: TGTGCCAGCAGTGATCCGCGACTGACAGGGACCCCCTACGAGCAGTACTTC. Protein sequence: CASSDPRLTGTPYEQYF. The genes are TRBV2 and TRBJ2-7; TRBD1 matches 7 bases. Germline V gene lookup returns CDR1 SNHLY and CDR2 FYNNEI. Trimming cost V 3 bases and J 2 bases; bases outside gene matches: 13. This CDR3 comprises 17 residues.

J is TRBJ1-6 and V is TRBV2, with 10 bases fitting TRBD1. V was pared by 7 bases and J by 8 bases, with 5 bases of the junction left unmatched. There are 14 residues in the CDR3. Looked up from germline, CDR1 is SNHLY and CDR2 is FYNNEI. The CDR3 protein is CASTRDRGYSPLHF. The CDR3, as DNA: TGTGCCAGCACTCGGGACAGGGGTTATTCACCCCTCCACTTT.

The CDR3 bases are TGTGCCACCAGCTTGGGGGGGCCCCAGCACTATGGCTACACCTTC. Translation: CATSLGGPQHYGYTF. The rearrangement uses TRBV15 and TRBJ1-2, with D possibly TRBD1 on 6 matching bases. Germline lookup yields CDR1 LNHNV and CDR2 YYDKDF (reference sequence). V lost 5 bases to trimming and J lost 3 bases, with 16 bases between them. This CDR3 has 15 amino acids.

This clone was detected only once. J is TRBJ2-1 and V is TRBV7-2, with D possibly being TRBD2 (6 bases). CDR1 and CDR2 (germline): SGHTA, FQGNSA. The length of the CDR3 is 14 residues. V gave up 3 bases and J gave up 4 bases, with 10 bases separating them. This CDR3 is CASSLYRGYNEQFF. In nucleotides, the CDR3 is TGTGCCAGCAGCTTGTACCGGGGGTACAATGAGCAGTTCTTC.

The V call is TRBV16, the J call TRBJ2-6; D may match TRBD1 or TRBD2 (5 bases each). The germline V gene encodes CDR1 KGHSY and CDR2 FQNENV. The V and J ends lost 2 bases and 0 bases respectively, with 14 bases between them. The CDR3 totals 18 residues. The CDR3 bases are TGTGCCAGCAGCCAAGGTCGGGGCGTAAGCTCTGGGGCCAACGTCCTGACTTTC. This sequence encodes CASSQGRGVSSGANVLTF.

V usage is TRBV27 and J usage is TRBJ1-6; D not certain. Looked up from germline, CDR1 is MNHEY and CDR2 is SMNVEV (reference sequence). This CDR3 is 14 amino acids long. Trimming shortened V by 8 bases and J by 10 bases, and 18 bases separated the two germline ends. This CDR3 is CASRNPPAESPLHF. The CDR3 nucleotides are TGTGCCAGCCGTAATCCCCCAGCAGAGTCACCCCTCCACTTT.